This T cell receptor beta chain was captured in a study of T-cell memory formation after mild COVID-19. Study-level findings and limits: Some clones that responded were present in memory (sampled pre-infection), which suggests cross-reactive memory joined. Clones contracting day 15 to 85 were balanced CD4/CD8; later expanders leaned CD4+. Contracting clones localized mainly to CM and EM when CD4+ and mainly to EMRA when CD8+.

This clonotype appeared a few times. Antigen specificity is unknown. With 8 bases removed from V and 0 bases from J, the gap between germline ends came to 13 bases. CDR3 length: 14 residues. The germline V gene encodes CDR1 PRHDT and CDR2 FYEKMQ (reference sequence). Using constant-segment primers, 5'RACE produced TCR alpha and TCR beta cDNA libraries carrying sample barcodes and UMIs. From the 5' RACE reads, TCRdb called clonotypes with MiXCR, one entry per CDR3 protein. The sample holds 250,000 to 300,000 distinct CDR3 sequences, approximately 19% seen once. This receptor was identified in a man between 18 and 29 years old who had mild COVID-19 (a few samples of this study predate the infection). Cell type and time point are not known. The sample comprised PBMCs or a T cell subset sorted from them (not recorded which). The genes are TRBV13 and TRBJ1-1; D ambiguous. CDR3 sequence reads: CASSTRYMNTEAFF. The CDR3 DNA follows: TGTGCCAGCTCAACCAGGTACATGAACACTGAAGCTTTCTTT.